These 4 T cell receptor beta chains came from one sample sequenced in a study of metastatic and nonmetastatic thyroid tumors. TCRdb recomputed clones from the PCR reads via MiXCR. The sample yields around 27,000 clones, about 15% seen once. All patients were treatment-naive before thyroid surgery. The sample comprised blood. Receptor source: a female donor with papillary thyroid cancer or a benign thyroid nodule (not recorded which). Some clones in this sample may be carry-over from other donors' samples.

Points on this clone: Germline and junction disagree at one end, which may indicate a read error. This rearrangement joins TRBV7-8 to TRBJ2-3; 8 bases match TRBD2. The CDR3 covers 15 residues. Germline lookup yields CDR1 SGHVS and CDR2 FQNEAQ. In DNA, the CDR3 is TGTGCCAGCAGCTTACTCGCGGGAGCGGGAGATACGAAGTATTTT. It yields the protein CASSLLAGAGDTKYF.

This chain uses TRBV12-5 with TRBJ2-7; weak D call: TRBD1 (5 bases). Germline CDR1 is LGHNT and CDR2 is FRNRAP. This CDR3 comprises 16 residues. Trimming left V 2 bases short and J 6 bases short, with 20 bases between. The CDR3 nucleotides read TGTGCTAGTGGTTTGCCGAGCCAGGACACGTCCACCGAGCAGTACTTC. Protein sequence: CASGLPSQDTSTEQYF.

The V gene is TRBV6-1, the J gene TRBJ1-1; unclear D gene. Germline V gene sequence: CDR1 MNHNS, CDR2 SASEGT. This CDR3 contains 15 residues. V shed 3 bases and J shed 0 bases, with 11 bases lying between them. Written as DNA, the CDR3 is TGTGCCAGCAGTGACCTCAACATGGTGAACACTGAAGCTTTCTTT. This translates into CASSDLNMVNTEAFF.

The chain uses TRBV30 and TRBJ1-2; TRBD1 agrees at 7 bases. The CDR3 loop spans 12 amino acids. Trimming took 4 bases from V and 7 from J; bases not matched to a gene: 6. Per germline, CDR1 GTSNPN and CDR2 SVGIG (reference sequence). CDR3 nucleotides: TGTGCCTGGATGACAGGGTCCAGTGGCTACACCTTC. This gives the protein CAWMTGSSGYTF.